These 10 T cell receptor beta chains were sequenced from one sample in a study of cytomegalovirus exposure and HLA in healthy donors. PCR employed 60 Vbeta and 13 Jbeta primers. Method: immunoSEQ multiplex PCR; TCRdb's copy keeps in-frame clones and lacks some. Its clone listing holds about 130,000 clones. Sequenced sample: PBMCs. The receptors here all came from a woman aged 60-75 years in good health and CMV-seronegative.

The chain carries TRBV7-8 and TRBJ2-1; 12 bases are shared with TRBD2. The trim removed 1 base at V and 4 bases at J, leaving 2 bases unmatched. Germline V lookup: CDR1 SGHVS, CDR2 FQNEAQ. The CDR3 runs to 16 residues. The CDR3 coding sequence is TGTGCCAGCAGCTTAGGACTAGCGGGGGTATACAATGAGCAGTTCTTC. Its translation is CASSLGLAGVYNEQFF.

V is TRBV4-1 and J is TRBJ1-3; a weak D match, TRBD1 (5 bases). The germline CDR1 and CDR2 sequences are MGHRA and YSYEKL. Trimming took 0 bases from V and 4 from J, leaving 19 bases between them. The CDR3 is 18 amino acids. CDR3 nucleotide sequence: TGCGCCAGCAGCCAAGACCATCTGAGCAGGGTGTCCGGAAACACCATATATTTT. Protein: CASSQDHLSRVSGNTIYF.

The chain joins TRBV27 to TRBJ1-5, with D perhaps TRBD1 (5 bases). The CDR3 is 17 amino acids. V was cut by 5 bases and J by 7 bases, with 24 bases left in between. Per germline, CDR1 MNHEY and CDR2 SMNVEV (reference sequence). This chain's CDR3 is CASSPLGGGVNSQPQHF. In DNA form, the CDR3 reads TGTGCCAGCAGTCCGCTCGGGGGTGGGGTCAACAGCCAGCCCCAGCATTTT.

The chain recombines TRBV2 with TRBJ1-2; possible D gene TRBD1, 5 bases. Germline values: CDR1 SNHLY, CDR2 FYNNEI. The length of the CDR3 is 15 residues. V was trimmed by 2 bases and J by 2 bases, leaving 12 bases between them. The chain's CDR3 is CASSETGDINYGYTF. CDR3 nucleotide sequence: TGTGCCAGCAGTGAAACAGGAGATATCAACTATGGCTACACCTTC.

The chain joins TRBV12-5 to TRBJ1-5; D is perhaps TRBD1 (5 bases). Germline V gene sequence: CDR1 LGHNT, CDR2 FRNRAP. The CDR3 contains 15 residues. Deletions cut 3 bases from V and 2 bases from J, with 11 bases between. The CDR3 DNA reads TGTGCTAGTGGTTTTCAGGGAGGGGGCAATCAGCCCCAGCATTTT. Protein: CASGFQGGGNQPQHF.

The chain recombines TRBV19 with TRBJ1-5; TRBD1 matches at 11 bases. The CDR3 loop spans 15 amino acids. Trimming cost V 4 bases and J 7 bases; bases outside gene matches: 6. Germline V gene data show CDR1 as LNHDA and CDR2 as SQIVND (reference sequence). The CDR3: CASSRLGDRGQPQHF. CDR3 DNA sequence: TGTGCCAGTAGTAGACTCGGGGACAGGGGGCAGCCCCAGCATTTT.

The chain uses TRBV6-5 and TRBJ2-7, with 12 bases fitting TRBD1. The CDR3 has 15 residues. Per germline, CDR1 MNHEY and CDR2 SVGAGI. The trim removed 6 bases at V and 4 bases at J, leaving 7 bases unmatched. The CDR3 here is CASSAPGQGAYEQYF. The CDR3 DNA follows: TGTGCCAGCAGCGCCCCGGGACAGGGGGCATACGAGCAGTACTTC.

The rearrangement links TRBV5-1 to TRBJ2-1, with 7 bases lining up with TRBD1. From germline, CDR1 is SGHRS and CDR2 YFSETQ. CDR3 length equals 15 residues. V dropped 0 bases and J dropped 3; count of bases not matched to a gene: 3. The CDR3 protein is CASSLDQGVYNEQFF. The CDR3 DNA reads TGCGCCAGCAGCTTGGACCAGGGGGTCTACAATGAGCAGTTCTTC. The whole variable domain, filled in from reference TRBV5-1 and TRBJ2-1, reads KAGVTQTPRYLIKTRGQQVTLSCSPISGHRSVSWYQQTPGQGLQFLFEYFSETQRNKGNFPGRFSGRQFSNSRSEMNVSTLELGDSALYLCASSLDQGVYNEQFFGPGTRLTVL.

This chain links TRBV28 with TRBJ1-6; D unclear. CDR3 length: 14 residues. V lost 2 bases to trimming and J lost 7 bases, with 9 bases between them. The germline V gene encodes CDR1 MDHEN and CDR2 SYDVKM. The CDR3 DNA follows: TGTGCCAGCAGTTTAAGTTCACGGAATTCACCCCTCCACTTT. It specifies CASSLSSRNSPLHF.

The V call is TRBV19, the J call TRBJ1-5; D gene ambiguous. The CDR3 contains 15 residues. Between the trimmed V and J ends, which lost 8 bases and 0 bases, there was a span of 14 bases. The germline CDR1 and CDR2 sequences are LNHDA and SQIVND (reference sequence). CDR3 DNA sequence: TGTGCCAGTTCCTCAGCGTCCTATAGCAATCAGCCCCAGCATTTT. Translation gives CASSSASYSNQPQHF.